One T cell receptor (beta chain) is described in this entry. This clonotype was counted many times. Its antigen is currently not known. The sample holds no much larger clone one base away, and base qualities are not on file. This entry is derived from a study of spatial heterogeneity in lung cancer (dated by TCRdb to the late 2010s). For the wider study: Beta-chain transcripts were consistently detected in greater numbers than alpha-chain transcripts, which likely reflects a higher abundance of beta-chain transcripts. Nonsynonymous mutation counts, determined by whole-exome sequencing of tumor tissue, were related to TCR repertoire features. At surgery, both alpha and beta chains were TCR-sequenced in about 200 tumor regions, approximately 64 matched nontumor lung samples and a few dozen PBMC samples. The study quantitatively compared TCR alpha and beta repertoires across multiple tumor regions, matched nontumor lung and blood in non-small cell lung cancer. In the raw uncorrected reads, each unique combination of TCR and UMI appeared more than ten times on average. In tumor regions, TCR transcript counts showed a strong correlation with a T cell transcriptional module score from matched bulk RNA-seq.

The germline V gene (reference sequence) provides CDR1 SEHNR and CDR2 FQNEAQ. The trim is 7 bases for V and 6 bases for J, with a gap of 19 bases between the germline ends. Including the terminal cysteine and phenylalanine, the CDR3 comprises 15 residues. CDR3 DNA is the only sequence kept; it has 45 bases, read in frame from the first base. What the study reported, not specific to this receptor: Confirming at a functional level the hypothesis that regional TCRs recognize regional mutations was considered to require additional single-cell paired TCR alpha and beta sequencing. The count of ubiquitous expanded TCRs correlated with the count of ubiquitous nonsynonymous mutations, and the count of regional expanded TCRs correlated with the count of regional nonsynonymous mutations. Estimated TCR-seq coverage of tumor T cells was only 7% to 8.5% for alpha chains and 13% for beta chains. The number of expanded intratumoral alpha and beta TCRs correlated with the tumor nonsynonymous mutation count.

Taken with the paper, the label for time point translates to: sample taken at primary tumor resection. The donors were approximately 70 patients from the lung TRACERx cohort who had early-stage, untreated non-small cell lung cancer. TCR sequencing used whole RNA extracted from tumor and nontumor lung tissue, or from cryopreserved PBMC samples, without cell sorting. A patient was chosen for TCR sequencing only when enough RNA was available from at least two tumor regions. A lung pathologist reviewed the tumor and adjacent nontumor lung specimens before the specimens were selected. The library was made by 5' RACE. Sequenced using a NextSeq 500. The TCR library protocol attached a unique molecular identifier to each TCR cDNA molecule to allow correction of PCR and sequencing errors. As for how the authors treated the data: TCR identification, UMI-based error correction and CDR3 extraction were all carried out with Decombinator tools. TCRs above a frequency of 2 per 1,000, corresponding to the top 1% of the tumor frequency distribution, were defined as expanded. Expanded tumor TCRs statistically deemed absent (corrected P<0.05) from at least one tumor region were classed as regional, and all other expanded tumor TCRs were classed as ubiquitous. Renyi diversity was computed with the R vegan package after each repertoire had been subsampled 100 times to 5,000 TCRs. CDR3 similarity networks were built from amino acid triplet string-kernel similarity, connecting CDR3s with pairwise similarity above 0.82. TCRdb reanalyzed the raw reads on its own, using fastp at Q25 for trimming and MiXCR for clone calling, and kept in-frame beta chains. Identical CDR3 protein sequences are pooled into one entry, listed with their most common genes and DNA. Here the V and J calls rest on TCRdb's processing, not on the authors' analysis. The sample yields about 20,000 distinct CDR3 sequences; over 2.5% were counted once. The ten top clones hold just under 8% of the sample.

This specimen was lung tumor tissue, taken at surgery. This TCR was recovered from a male donor with early-stage non-small cell lung cancer. The V gene is TRBV7-9 and the J gene is TRBJ2-1; the D gene is not confidently resolved. The CDR3 protein is CASTYISTVGNEQFF. The DNA is as follows: TGTGCCAGCACGTATATAAGTACGGTGGGCAATGAGCAGTTCTTC.